What follows are 26 T cell receptor beta chains derived from one specimen sequenced in a study of CD8 T cells in ankylosing spondylitis. TCRdb redid the calling of the 5' RACE reads with MiXCR, one entry per CDR3 protein. Of about 360,000 distinct CDR3 sequences in the sample, about 20% were seen once. Sequenced input: blood, either unsorted or a sorted T cell fraction (not recorded which). These receptors all come from a male donor with ankylosing spondylitis or in good health (not recorded which).

The chain joins TRBV30 to TRBJ2-3; D uncertain. CDR3 size: 12 residues. CDR1 and CDR2 (germline): GTSNPN, SVGIG (reference sequence). V was clipped by 1 base and J by 10 bases, with 12 bases between them. The CDR3: CAWSAVGVAQYF. The CDR3 DNA sequence: TGTGCCTGGAGTGCGGTTGGCGTTGCGCAGTATTTT.

This clonotype was seen more than once but under ten times. The chain carries TRBV4-1 and TRBJ2-7, with 9 bases lining up with TRBD1. V was pared by 4 bases and J by 5 bases, with 12 bases of the junction left unmatched. The germline V gene has CDR1 MGHRA and CDR2 YSYEKL. The CDR3 totals 16 residues. The CDR3 loop reads CASSPLPGQGYHEQYF. As DNA, the CDR3 is TGCGCCAGCAGCCCGTTACCGGGACAGGGTTACCACGAGCAGTACTTC.

This clonotype was seen a handful of times. The chain uses TRBV6-1 and TRBJ2-2, with a possible D match to TRBD1 (6 bases). Looked up from germline, CDR1 is MNHNS and CDR2 is SASEGT. The CDR3 contains 15 residues. V lost 8 bases to trimming and J lost 0 bases, with 13 bases between them. The DNA for the CDR3 is TGTGCCAGCCCAGAGGACAGCGCGAACACCGGGGAGCTGTTTTTT. It is translated as CASPEDSANTGELFF.

This clonotype was counted between two and nine times. This chain links TRBV7-6 with TRBJ2-1; TRBD1 matches at 9 bases. The CDR3 contains 16 residues. V was pared by 6 bases and J by 8 bases, with 14 bases of the junction left unmatched. Germline-derived CDR1 and CDR2 are SGHVS and FNYEAQ. This CDR3 is CASRPLPGQGSDEQFF. The CDR3 bases are TGTGCCAGCAGGCCATTACCGGGACAGGGTTCCGATGAGCAGTTCTTC.

This rearrangement joins TRBV12-3 or TRBV12-4 to TRBJ1-2; tentative D call: TRBD1 (6 bases). Deletions cut 8 bases from V and 7 bases from J, with 17 bases between. CDR3 length equals 13 residues. CDR3 protein: CASSGGGSVGYTF. CDR3 nucleotides: TGTGCCAGCTCGGGGGGCGGCTCCGTTGGCTACACCTTC.

The J gene is TRBJ2-7, the V gene TRBV6-2 or TRBV6-3; D is uncertain. The CDR3 contains 16 residues. V lost 10 bases, J lost 3 bases, and 25 bases lay in between. Looked up from germline, CDR1 is MNHEY and CDR2 is SVGEGT. CDR3 region: CATAPFGSAGLYEQYF. Here the CDR3 DNA reads TGTGCCACGGCCCCCTTTGGCTCTGCTGGTCTCTACGAGCAGTACTTC.

This clonotype turned up a few times. The chain links TRBV15 to TRBJ2-1; tentative D call: TRBD1 (6 bases). Germline CDR1 reads LNHNV; CDR2 reads YYDKDF (reference sequence). The CDR3 runs 14 residues. Trimming took off 3 bases at V and 9 bases at J, with 15 bases between the two ends. The CDR3 DNA is TGTGCCACCAGCAGGGTAATAGGGGGAGTTGAGCAGTTCTTC. Protein product: CATSRVIGGVEQFF.

This clonotype was seen a handful of times. The chain links TRBV5-8 to TRBJ2-1; 7 bases match TRBD1. The V gene end was trimmed by 2 bases and the J gene end by 4 bases; junction bases not matched to a gene: 3. Germline-derived CDR1 and CDR2 are SGHTS and YDEGEE. CDR3 length: 14 amino acids. In DNA form, the CDR3 reads TGTGCCAGCAGCTTCGGGACAGAATACAATGAGCAGTTCTTC. Its translation is CASSFGTEYNEQFF.

This clonotype was detected a few times. This chain connects TRBV29-1 to TRBJ1-5; 8 bases align to TRBD1. J gave up 1 base and V 3 bases, and 11 bases lay outside the gene matches. The CDR3 loop spans 17 amino acids. Germline CDR1 SQVTM, CDR2 ANQGSEA. DNA of the CDR3: TGCAGCGTTGACAGGGGGCGGGTATGGGAAAGCAATCAGCCCCAGCATTTT. Its translation: CSVDRGRVWESNQPQHF.

The chain combines TRBV6-5 with TRBJ1-4; D is uncertain. This CDR3 contains 16 residues. V lost 2 bases and J lost 0, with 10 bases in between. From germline, CDR1 is MNHEY and CDR2 SVGAGI. DNA for the CDR3: TGTGCCAGCAGTTACGTTACACATGCAACTAATGAAAAACTGTTTTTT. Translated, it gives CASSYVTHATNEKLFF.

This clonotype showed up just a few times. The V and J genes are TRBV12-3 or TRBV12-4 and TRBJ1-2; no reliable D call. The CDR3 sequence is 15 residues long. V gave up 7 bases and J gave up 2 bases, with 17 bases separating them. CDR3: CASTLLPDLNYGYTF. The CDR3 DNA follows: TGTGCCAGCACTCTGCTGCCCGACCTCAACTATGGCTACACCTTC.

This clonotype has only a few counts. The chain uses TRBV5-6 and TRBJ1-6; D not resolved. The germline V and J ends were trimmed by 1 base and 9 bases, with 14 bases remaining between them. The CDR3 consists of 15 residues. Per the germline V gene, CDR1 is SGHDT and CDR2 is YYEEEE. CDR3 amino acids: CASSLSPKDGSPLHF. CDR3 coding DNA: TGTGCCAGCAGCTTGAGCCCAAAGGATGGTTCACCCCTCCACTTT.

The rearrangement links TRBV20-1 to TRBJ1-2; TRBD1 might be the D (6 bases). V shed 0 bases and J shed 4 bases, with 12 bases lying between them. CDR1 is DFQATT, CDR2 SNEGSKA, per germline (reference sequence). CDR3 length: 14 residues. CDR3 region: CSARDRQAGYGYTF. CDR3 bases: TGCAGTGCTAGAGACCGACAGGCCGGCTATGGCTACACCTTC.

This clonotype came up a few times. The rearrangement links TRBV5-1 to TRBJ2-7, with D possibly being TRBD1 (6 bases). The CDR3 extends over 14 amino acids. Germline V gene lookup returns CDR1 SGHRS and CDR2 YFSETQ. Trimming took off 3 bases at V and 0 bases at J, with 10 bases between the two ends. This CDR3 is CASSSGTLSYEQYF. As DNA, the CDR3 is TGCGCCAGCAGCTCCGGGACACTCTCCTACGAGCAGTACTTC.

The gene calls are TRBV12-3 or TRBV12-4 and TRBJ2-3; possible D gene TRBD2, 6 bases. The CDR3 spans 16 residues. Trimming took 2 bases from V and 0 from J, leaving 12 bases between them. The CDR3 DNA sequence: TGTGCCAGCAGTTTATGGGGGGTAAGAAGCACAGATACGCAGTATTTT. This encodes CASSLWGVRSTDTQYF.

V and J are TRBV20-1 and TRBJ2-2; unclear D gene. Per germline, CDR1 DFQATT and CDR2 SNEGSKA (reference sequence). V was trimmed by 4 bases and J by 1 base, leaving 4 bases between them. The CDR3 has 12 amino acids. The CDR3 region has the DNA TGCAGTGCTATTGGGAACACCGGGGAGCTGTTTTTT. It yields the protein CSAIGNTGELFF.

This clonotype was picked up a small number of times. The chain carries TRBV6-5 and TRBJ1-2, with a possible D match to TRBD1 (6 bases). V was cut by 4 bases and J by 2 bases, with 11 bases left in between. CDR1 MNHEY and CDR2 SVGAGI come from the germline V gene. The CDR3 is 14 amino acids. The chain's CDR3 is CASSSTGPNYGYTF. CDR3 coding DNA: TGTGCCAGCAGTTCTACAGGGCCCAACTATGGCTACACCTTC.

This chain uses TRBV6-1 with TRBJ1-5; D is uncertain. Trimming pared 8 bases from V and 0 bases from J, leaving 20 bases between. The length of the CDR3 is 17 residues. Germline values: CDR1 MNHNS, CDR2 SASEGT. CDR3 sequence: CASRAGGFLDSNQPQHF. The CDR3 region has the DNA TGTGCCAGCCGGGCAGGAGGATTTTTAGATAGCAATCAGCCCCAGCATTTT.

Concerning this clonotype itself: A much larger clone sits a single nucleotide away, making a read error possible. The CDR3 nucleotides read TGCAGCGGGGGAGGACAGTACTCCTACGAGCAGTACTTC. It encodes CSGGGQYSYEQYF. The chain employs TRBV29-1 and TRBJ2-7; D is perhaps TRBD1 or TRBD2 (6 bases each). Per germline, CDR1 SQVTM and CDR2 ANQGSEA. The length of the CDR3 is 13 residues. Trimming shortened V by 7 bases and J by 0 bases, and 13 bases separated the two germline ends.

The CDR3: CASSESSGGPYEQYF. In nucleotides, the CDR3 is TGTGCCAGCAGTGAGTCCTCAGGGGGTCCGTACGAGCAGTACTTC. The rearrangement links TRBV2 to TRBJ2-7, with 7 bases matching TRBD1. The CDR3 spans 15 residues. Germline V lookup: CDR1 SNHLY, CDR2 FYNNEI. The J segment lost 4 bases and the V segment lost 3 bases, leaving 9 bases of the junction unmatched.

Comment on this clonotype: The junction differs from germline at one of its ends, possibly a read error. This chain links TRBV12-3 or TRBV12-4 with TRBJ2-7, with D perhaps matching TRBD1 (6 bases). This CDR3 has 11 amino acids. The CDR3 sequence is CASSKTGHRHF. The CDR3, as DNA: TGTGCCAGCAGTAAAACAGGGCACCGGCACTTC.

This chain joins TRBV29-1 and TRBJ2-2; the D gene is possibly TRBD1 (5 bases). This CDR3 contains 15 residues. The V and J ends lost 4 bases and 1 base respectively, with 13 bases between them. CDR1 and CDR2 from the germline V gene are SQVTM and ANQGSEA. The CDR3 spells CSVAGQLGNTGELFF. CDR3 sequence (DNA): TGCAGCGTTGCAGGGCAGTTGGGGAACACCGGGGAGCTGTTTTTT.

CDR3 coding DNA: TGTGCCAGCAGCCCAGAAGACAGGGCCCACACAGATACGCAGTATTTT. Protein product: CASSPEDRAHTDTQYF. The J gene is TRBJ2-3, the V gene TRBV3-1, with TRBD1 identical over 7 bases. This CDR3 spans 16 amino acids. With 4 bases clipped from V and 2 bases from J, the junction kept 9 bases outside the gene matches. Germline-derived CDR1 and CDR2 are LGHDT and YNNKEL (reference sequence).

The sample holds a few counts of this clonotype. Mismatch with germline at one junction end may stem from a read error. The J gene is TRBJ2-5, the V gene TRBV7-7, with D perhaps TRBD2 (6 bases). This CDR3 comprises 14 residues. CDR1 and CDR2 from the germline V gene are SSHAT and FNYEAQ (reference sequence). CDR3 region: CASKGDSLMETQYF. CDR3 bases: TGTGCTAGCAAAGGGGACTCTCTAATGGAGACCCAGTACTTC.

The V call is TRBV4-2, the J call TRBJ1-3; D is unresolved. The V end lost 0 bases, the J end lost 0 bases, and 15 bases lay between the germline ends. CDR1 and CDR2 (germline): LGHNA, YNFKEQ. The CDR3 contains 18 residues. Written as DNA, the CDR3 is TGTGCCAGCAGCCAAGATTCGGTACGGGTCGTCTCTGGAAACACCATATATTTT. Protein sequence: CASSQDSVRVVSGNTIYF.

V and J are TRBV7-9 and TRBJ2-1; 7 bases map to TRBD1. The CDR3 totals 11 residues. Trimming removed 5 bases from V and 9 bases from J; junction bases left unmatched: 1. The germline CDR1 and CDR2 sequences are SEHNR and FQNEAQ (reference sequence). CDR3 loop: CASSRDSEQFF. The CDR3 DNA is TGTGCCAGCAGCCGGGACAGTGAGCAGTTCTTC.